The 30 T cell receptor beta chains reported below all come from one sample, sequenced in a study of CD8 T cells in Susac syndrome. An amount of RNA that ranged from about 0.45 to 1 ug was reverse transcribed with random hexamers. TCRdb recomputed calls from the immunoSEQ multiplex PCR reads with MiXCR, one row per CDR3 protein. Among more than 80,000 distinct CDR3 sequences listed, roughly 94% were seen once. Input material: CD8+ T cells from PBMCs. These TCRs come from a human donor with Susac syndrome.

This chain connects TRBV11-2 to TRBJ1-1, with D perhaps matching TRBD1 (6 bases). This CDR3 has 11 amino acids. V lost 3 bases to trimming and J lost 8 bases, with 7 bases between them. CDR1 is SGHAT, CDR2 FQNNGV, per germline. Written as DNA, the CDR3 is TGTGCCAGCAGCTTTGGACAGGAAGCTTTCTTT. This sequence encodes CASSFGQEAFF.

This chain uses TRBV27 with TRBJ2-5; TRBD1 agrees at 9 bases. V shed 4 bases and J 5 bases; nucleotides not matched to a gene: 11. The CDR3 consists of 16 residues. Germline CDR1 MNHEY, CDR2 SMNVEV (reference sequence). The CDR3 is CASSSPGTGIAETQYF. CDR3 DNA: TGTGCCAGCAGTTCACCTGGGACAGGGATAGCGGAGACCCAGTACTTC.

By frequency in the sample, this clonotype is medium-sized. The chain joins TRBV3-1 to TRBJ2-5; 7 bases line up with TRBD1. This CDR3 spans 15 amino acids. J lost 3 bases, V lost 4 bases, and 8 bases had no gene match. CDR1 is LGHDT and CDR2 is YNNKEL in the germline V gene (reference sequence). The CDR3 nucleotides are TGTGCCAGCAGCCGAGGACAGGATATAGAAGAGACCCAGTACTTC. Protein: CASSRGQDIEETQYF.

The chain carries TRBV12-3 or TRBV12-4 and TRBJ2-7; 8 positions match TRBD1. The V and J ends lost 6 bases and 4 bases, in that order; junction bases with no gene match: 11. This CDR3 comprises 15 residues. CDR3 DNA: TGTGCCAGCAGCTACACCCGACAGGGGAGGTACGAGCAGTACTTC. This gives the protein CASSYTRQGRYEQYF.

The rearrangement links TRBV29-1 to TRBJ2-5; D is tentatively TRBD1 or TRBD2 (5 bases each). V shed 6 bases and J shed 5 bases, with 13 bases lying between them. The CDR3 has 12 amino acids. Per germline, CDR1 SQVTM and CDR2 ANQGSEA. The CDR3 spells CSVGDPGETQYF. CDR3 in DNA: TGCAGCGTGGGGGACCCCGGGGAGACCCAGTACTTC.

This clonotype was detected once. J is TRBJ2-7 and V is TRBV5-1; 9 nucleotides agree with TRBD1. This CDR3 spans 14 amino acids. The V gene end was trimmed by 4 bases and the J gene end by 6 bases; junction bases not matched to a gene: 8. Germline-derived CDR1 and CDR2 are SGHRS and YFSETQ. CDR3 nucleotide sequence: TGCGCCAGCAGCCCTGTGGGGACAGGGACCGAGCAGTACTTC. It codes for CASSPVGTGTEQYF.

The chain couples TRBV7-8 to TRBJ1-5, with 9 bases matching TRBD1. V lost 2 bases to trimming and J lost 0 bases; unmatched junction nucleotides: 17. This CDR3 region has 21 residues. Germline CDR1 is SGHVS and CDR2 is FQNEAQ. In DNA, the CDR3 is TGTGCCAGCAGCTTATCCCGGGGTTATAGACAGGGGGTACCTAGCAATCAGCCCCAGCATTTT. It yields the protein CASSLSRGYRQGVPSNQPQHF. The full variable domain, in which reference TRBV7-8 and TRBJ1-5 provide the parts outside the CDR3, is GAGVSQSPRYKVAKRGQDVALRCDPISGHVSLFWYQQALGQGPEFLTYFQNEAQLDKSGLPSDRFFAERPEGSVSTLKIQRTQQEDSAVYLCASSLSRGYRQGVPSNQPQHFGDGTRLSIL.

Only one count was recorded for this clonotype. V usage is TRBV20-1 and J usage is TRBJ2-1, with 7 bases that match TRBD1. The J segment lost 4 bases and the V segment lost 2 bases, leaving 11 bases of the junction unmatched. CDR1 and CDR2 from the germline V gene are DFQATT and SNEGSKA (reference sequence). This CDR3 is 16 amino acids long. CDR3 coding DNA: TGCAGTGCTAGAATGGGAATCCAGGGGGATTACAATGAGCAGTTCTTC. Its protein is CSARMGIQGDYNEQFF.

This clonotype was seen only once. V gene TRBV19 combines with J gene TRBJ2-1; tentatively, D is TRBD1 or TRBD2 (5 bases each). The CDR3 consists of 14 residues. V lost 2 bases and J lost 7, with 12 bases in between. Germline CDR1 and CDR2: LNHDA and SQIVND (reference sequence). The CDR3 DNA reads as TGTGCCAGTAGTATAATGGGGACGAAGAATGAGCAGTTCTTC. Protein sequence: CASSIMGTKNEQFF.

V usage is TRBV27 and J usage is TRBJ2-3, with D perhaps assigned TRBD1 or TRBD2 (5 bases each). V gave up 3 bases and J gave up 6 bases, with 13 bases separating them. The CDR3 is 14 amino acids. Germline V gene sequence: CDR1 MNHEY, CDR2 SMNVEV (reference sequence). CDR3 loop: CASSLGDPRDTQYF. The CDR3 DNA sequence: TGTGCCAGCAGTTTGGGGGACCCTCGGGATACGCAGTATTTT.

The chain combines TRBV9 with TRBJ1-2, with 7 positions matching TRBD1. The CDR3 is 15 residues long. V shed 0 bases and J 3 bases; nucleotides not matched to a gene: 5. Germline loops: CDR1 SGDLS, CDR2 YYNGEE. This CDR3 reads CASSVGQGDYYGYTF. The CDR3 DNA reads TGTGCCAGCAGCGTAGGGCAGGGGGACTACTATGGCTACACCTTC.

The rearrangement uses TRBV5-8 and TRBJ2-2, with D hard to call. Germline V gene data show CDR1 as SGHTS and CDR2 as YDEGEE. Trimming took off 1 base at V and 4 bases at J, with 11 bases between the two ends. The CDR3 is made up of 15 amino acids. The CDR3 spells CASSLSLAATGELFF. The CDR3 DNA is TGTGCCAGCAGCTTGTCGTTGGCAGCCACCGGGGAGCTGTTTTTT.

The V call is TRBV9, the J call TRBJ1-1; D perhaps matches TRBD1 (5 bases). Germline CDR1 is SGDLS and CDR2 is YYNGEE. The CDR3 extends over 16 amino acids. Trimming removed 3 bases from V and 1 base from J, with 16 bases in between. The CDR3 bases are TGTGCCAGCAGCGCCCAGAGTCAGGGCGGGAACACTGAAGCTTTCTTT. This codes for CASSAQSQGGNTEAFF.

This clonotype has just a few counts. The chain combines TRBV3-1 with TRBJ2-3; D remains unclear. With 1 base removed from V and 1 base from J, the gap between germline ends came to 0 bases. The CDR3 is 12 residues long. Per germline, CDR1 LGHDT and CDR2 YNNKEL (reference sequence). In nucleotides, the CDR3 is TGTGCCAGCAGCCAAGGCACAGATACGCAGTATTTT. Amino acids: CASSQGTDTQYF.

V usage is TRBV4-1 and J usage is TRBJ2-3; possible D gene TRBD2, 6 bases. With 4 bases removed from V and 6 bases from J, the gap between germline ends came to 17 bases. The CDR3 has 15 amino acids. Per the germline V gene, CDR1 is MGHRA and CDR2 is YSYEKL. In nucleotides, the CDR3 is TGCGCCAGCAGCCTCCTTACGGGGGTGGAGGATACGCAGTATTTT. This codes for CASSLLTGVEDTQYF.

V usage is TRBV12-3 or TRBV12-4 and J usage is TRBJ1-4, with D possibly being TRBD1 (5 bases). The CDR3 spans 12 residues. The V end lost 5 bases, the J end lost 12 bases, and 13 bases lay between the germline ends. The CDR3 loop reads CASSPGAHELFF. The CDR3 DNA follows: TGTGCCAGCAGTCCCGGGGCCCACGAACTGTTTTTT.

The count of this clonotype is one. The chain has TRBV9 and TRBJ2-5; D perhaps matches TRBD2 (6 bases). This CDR3 contains 13 residues. Germline V lookup: CDR1 SGDLS, CDR2 YYNGEE. The ends were cut back, 4 bases at V and 4 bases at J, with 11 bases in the middle. As DNA, the CDR3 is TGTGCCAGCAGCAACTGGGAGGCAGAGACCCAGTACTTC. Translation: CASSNWEAETQYF.

The rearrangement joins TRBV2 to TRBJ2-1; 11 bases are a match to TRBD2. Germline trimming cut 6 bases from V and 3 bases from J; bases unmatched to any gene: 1. The length of the CDR3 is 14 residues. The V gene's germline CDR1 is SNHLY and CDR2 FYNNEI. CDR3 in DNA: TGTGCCAGCAGGACTAGCGGGGTCTACAATGAGCAGTTCTTC. Its protein product is CASRTSGVYNEQFF.

The J gene is TRBJ1-5, the V gene TRBV6-5; D might be TRBD1 (5 bases). This CDR3 contains 14 residues. Per the germline V gene, CDR1 is MNHEY and CDR2 is SVGAGI. V dropped 6 bases and J dropped 3 bases, with 12 bases sitting between them. The CDR3 nucleotides read TGTGCCAGCAGATCTACAGGCTACAATCAGCCCCAGCATTTT. It codes for CASRSTGYNQPQHF.

J is TRBJ1-2 and V is TRBV15; no reliable D call. Trimming removed 3 bases at V and 6 bases at J, with 8 bases between. CDR1 and CDR2 from the germline V gene are LNHNV and YYDKDF (reference sequence). The length of the CDR3 is 12 residues. The CDR3 DNA sequence: TGTGCCACCAGCAGTCAAATGGATGGCTACACCTTC. Translated: CATSSQMDGYTF.

The chain has TRBV18 and TRBJ1-3; D is unresolved. CDR1 and CDR2 from the germline V gene are KGHSH and LQKENI. Trimming left V 8 bases short and J 0 bases short, with 17 bases between. The CDR3 totals 16 residues. CDR3 sequence: CASADNVRDSGNTIYF. CDR3 DNA sequence: TGTGCCAGCGCTGATAACGTCCGTGACTCTGGAAACACCATATATTTT.

V gene TRBV9 combines with J gene TRBJ1-1; D call uncertain. This CDR3 is 15 amino acids long. Per germline, CDR1 SGDLS and CDR2 YYNGEE. V was trimmed by 0 bases and J by 0 bases, leaving 9 bases between them. CDR3 bases: TGTGCCAGCAGCGTAGGAAGGTCGATGAACACTGAAGCTTTCTTT. Its protein is CASSVGRSMNTEAFF.

V and J are TRBV4-2 and TRBJ1-1; the D is unclear. The CDR3 extends over 16 amino acids. Germline V gives CDR1 LGHNA, CDR2 YNFKEQ. The V gene lost 0 bases and the J gene lost 0 bases, with 11 bases spanning the gap. CDR3 DNA sequence: TGTGCCAGCAGCCAAGAGGGAGGGAGGGTGAACACTGAAGCTTTCTTT. Translating gives CASSQEGGRVNTEAFF.

The chain recombines TRBV7-9 with TRBJ2-3; D gene uncertain. V was clipped by 6 bases and J by 6 bases, with 13 bases between them. The CDR3 is 13 amino acids. Germline V lookup: CDR1 SEHNR, CDR2 FQNEAQ (reference sequence). The CDR3 nucleotides read TGTGCCAGCAGTCCTCCGGGCGAGGATACGCAGTATTTT. The encoded protein is CASSPPGEDTQYF.

V gene TRBV19 combines with J gene TRBJ1-2; no clear D gene. The germline V gene has CDR1 LNHDA and CDR2 SQIVND (reference sequence). V lost 5 bases and J 4 bases, leaving 8 bases between the germline ends. The CDR3 is 12 amino acids. DNA of the CDR3: TGTGCCAGTAGTGGAATTATCTATGGCTACACCTTC. Residues: CASSGIIYGYTF.

This clonotype was recorded only once. The chain is built from TRBV6-5 and TRBJ1-1, with a possible D match to TRBD1 (5 bases). Trimming removed 6 bases from V and 6 bases from J, with 14 bases in between. The V gene's germline CDR1 is MNHEY and CDR2 SVGAGI. CDR3 length: 13 amino acids. The DNA of the CDR3 is TGTGCCAGCAGCCTCACTCAGGGCTCTGAAGCTTTCTTT. It is translated as CASSLTQGSEAFF.

The J gene is TRBJ1-2, the V gene TRBV6-2 or TRBV6-3; D is unresolved. V lost 10 bases, J lost 3 bases, and 12 bases lay in between. This CDR3 spans 12 amino acids. Germline CDR1 and CDR2: MNHEY and SVGEGT. This CDR3 is CATTPADYGYTF. The CDR3, as DNA: TGTGCCACCACCCCGGCAGACTATGGCTACACCTTC.

The chain is built from TRBV27 and TRBJ2-3; possibly TRBD1 for D (5 bases). This CDR3 contains 16 residues. The V end lost 0 bases, the J end lost 1 base, and 11 bases lay between the germline ends. Per the germline V gene, CDR1 is MNHEY and CDR2 is SMNVEV (reference sequence). The CDR3 loop reads CASSLSISRGTDTQYF. CDR3 coding DNA: TGTGCCAGCAGTTTATCGATAAGCAGGGGCACAGATACGCAGTATTTT.

The chain links TRBV6-4 to TRBJ1-1; D is unresolved. V was cut by 10 bases and J by 5 bases, with 17 bases left in between. In germline, CDR1 is MRHNA, CDR2 SNTAGT. CDR3 length: 13 amino acids. DNA for the CDR3: TGTGCCACCCCGTCCGGGCTAGGGACTGAAGCTTTCTTT. This translates into CATPSGLGTEAFF.

The table lists this clonotype with a few counts. V and J are TRBV9 and TRBJ2-3; a possible D gene is TRBD2 (5 bases). Between the trimmed V and J ends, which lost 2 bases and 1 base, there was a span of 5 bases. CDR1 is SGDLS, CDR2 YYNGEE, per germline. The CDR3 is 13 residues long. For the CDR3, the DNA is TGTGCCAGCAGCGTCGGGGGCACAGATACGCAGTATTTT. Translated, it gives CASSVGGTDTQYF. The full variable domain, with the rest looked up from reference TRBV9 and TRBJ2-3, is DSGVTQTPKHLITATGQRVTLRCSPRSGDLSVYWYQQSLDQGLQFLIQYYNGEERAKGNILERFSAQQFPDLHSELNLSSLELGDSALYFCASSVGGTDTQYFGPGTRLTVL.